This T cell receptor (beta chain) originates from a study of blood T cell repertoires in COVID-19. Sequencing used immunoSEQ multiplex PCR; TCRdb keeps in-frame clones, though not all of them. The sample lists 150,000 to 200,000 clones, roughly 83% occurring once. A Seattle source enrolled patients during active infection and followed them longitudinally. The V segment lost 4 bases and the J segment 3 bases; nucleotides outside the gene matches: 13. Germline loops: CDR1 SGHNT, CDR2 YENEEA. The CDR3 length is 17 residues. The TCR comes from a woman aged 40 to 50 with COVID-19, enrolled during active disease. The sample consisted of peripheral blood. V is TRBV11-3 and J is TRBJ1-1; 8 positions agree with TRBD1. The CDR3 sequence is CASSSRTGRVGYTEAFF. DNA of the CDR3: TGTGCCAGCAGCTCACGGACAGGGAGGGTGGGGTACACTGAAGCTTTCTTT. Filled out from reference TRBV11-3 and TRBJ1-1, the complete variable domain reads EAGVVQSPRYKIIEKKQPVAFWCNPISGHNTLYWYLQNLGQGPELLIRYENEEAVDDSQLPKDRFSAERLKGVDSTLKIQPAELGDSAVYLCASSSRTGRVGYTEAFFGQGTRLTVV.